This T cell receptor beta chain was found in a study of blood T cell repertoires in COVID-19. Study in general: Sample material is recorded as cDNA or gDNA derived from T cells, B-cell-depleted T cells, or PBMCs.

Assay used: immunoSEQ multiplex PCR; TCRdb lists only in-frame clones, some missing. The table shows about 160,000 clones, with about 91% occurring only once. The length of the CDR3 is 16 residues. CDR1 is SEHNR and CDR2 is FQNEAQ in the germline V gene (reference sequence). Trimming removed 5 bases from V and 1 base from J; junction bases left unmatched: 8. Input material: peripheral blood. The chain employs TRBV7-9 and TRBJ2-3; 8 nucleotides line up with TRBD2. The sequence came from a woman aged 55-75 years who had recovered from COVID-19. The CDR3 DNA sequence: TGTGCCAGCAGCCATCGGGTGCGGGGGGGCACAGATACGCAGTATTTT. As protein: CASSHRVRGGTDTQYF.